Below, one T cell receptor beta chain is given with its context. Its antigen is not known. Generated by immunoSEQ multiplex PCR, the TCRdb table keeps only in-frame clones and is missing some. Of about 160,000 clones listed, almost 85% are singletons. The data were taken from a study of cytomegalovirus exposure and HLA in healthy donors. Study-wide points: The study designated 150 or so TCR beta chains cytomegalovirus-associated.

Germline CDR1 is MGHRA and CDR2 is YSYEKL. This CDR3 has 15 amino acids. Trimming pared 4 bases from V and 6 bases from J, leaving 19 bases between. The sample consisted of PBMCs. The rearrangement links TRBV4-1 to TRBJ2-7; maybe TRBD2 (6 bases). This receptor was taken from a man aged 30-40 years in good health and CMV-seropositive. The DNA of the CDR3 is TGCGCCAGCAGCCTACCGACTAGTAAGATAGGCGAGCAGTACTTC. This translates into CASSLPTSKIGEQYF.